Listed here is a single TCR beta chain. Some clones are missing from TCRdb's copy, which holds only in-frame ones; the method was immunoSEQ multiplex PCR. The sample records tens of thousands of clones, around nine tenths being singletons. The J segment lost 5 bases and the V segment lost 6 bases, leaving 7 bases of the junction unmatched. The germline CDR1 and CDR2 sequences are GTSNPN and SVGIG (reference sequence). The CDR3 sequence is 14 residues long. The data stem from a study of T cells in localized non-small cell lung cancer. Specimen: peripheral blood, collected before any cancer treatment. This chain connects TRBV30 to TRBJ2-5, with 12 bases aligning to TRBD2. The sequence was obtained from a man aged 18 to 49 with stage I lung adenocarcinoma. As DNA, the CDR3 is TGTGCCTGTAAACGACTAGCGGGGGCGGAGACCCAGTACTTC. This encodes CACKRLAGAETQYF.